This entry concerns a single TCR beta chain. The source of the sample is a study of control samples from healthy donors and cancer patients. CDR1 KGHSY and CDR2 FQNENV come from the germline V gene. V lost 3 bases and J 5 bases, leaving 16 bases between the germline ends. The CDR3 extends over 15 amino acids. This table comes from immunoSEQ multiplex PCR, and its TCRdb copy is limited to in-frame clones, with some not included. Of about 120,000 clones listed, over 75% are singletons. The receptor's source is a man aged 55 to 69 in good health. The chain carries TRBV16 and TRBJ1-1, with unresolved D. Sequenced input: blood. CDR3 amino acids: CASSHFGEVGTEAFF. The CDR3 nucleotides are TGTGCCAGCAGCCACTTCGGGGAGGTTGGGACTGAAGCTTTCTTT.